The next 8 T cell receptor beta chains were all read from a single sample in a study of T-cell reconstitution after alpha-beta-depleted transplantation in children. It was with unique molecular identifiers that the TCRbeta library was prepared. TCRdb redid the calling of the PCR reads with MiXCR, one entry per CDR3 protein. The sample includes over 200,000 distinct CDR3 sequences, approximately 17% seen only once; the top ten take 43%. Specimen: PBMCs, mostly from graft donor cells, collected 360 days after TCRalphabeta/CD19-depleted stem cell transplant. The source is a male patient between 2 and 9 years old who had a stem cell transplant for acute lymphoblastic leukemia, so the T cells may come from the graft donor.

Ten or more counts support this clonotype. V is TRBV7-8 and J is TRBJ2-7; D tentatively fits TRBD1 or TRBD2 (5 bases each). Trimming stripped 0 bases from V and 1 base from J, with 10 bases between. CDR3 length: 15 amino acids. Per germline, CDR1 SGHVS and CDR2 FQNEAQ. The CDR3 reads CASSLAGVKSYEQYF. The CDR3 nucleotides read TGTGCCAGCAGCTTAGCGGGGGTGAAATCCTACGAGCAGTACTTC. The full variable domain, rest sourced from reference TRBV7-8 and TRBJ2-7, is GAGVSQSPRYKVAKRGQDVALRCDPISGHVSLFWYQQALGQGPEFLTYFQNEAQLDKSGLPSDRFFAERPEGSVSTLKIQRTQQEDSAVYLCASSLAGVKSYEQYFGPGTRLTVT.

This clonotype was counted many times. The chain links TRBV4-3 to TRBJ2-5; TRBD2 agrees at 8 bases. J lost 4 bases, V lost 1 base, and 5 bases had no gene match. Germline CDR1 is LGHNA and CDR2 is YSLEER. CDR3 size: 15 residues. CDR3 amino acids: CASSQGGTRRETQYF. DNA for the CDR3: TGCGCCAGCAGCCAAGGGGGGACTAGAAGAGAGACCCAGTACTTC.

With regard to this clonotype: Possible read error: a much larger clone is one base away. The rearrangement uses TRBV5-1 and TRBJ1-3; D unresolved. CDR1 SGHRS and CDR2 YFSETQ come from the germline V gene. This CDR3 spans 14 amino acids. Trimming took 10 bases from V and 0 from J, leaving 14 bases between them. The CDR3 here is CARGDGDSGNTIYF. Written as DNA, the CDR3 is TGCGCCCGCGGGGATGGGGACTCTGGAAACACCATATATTTT. The full variable domain, its missing parts supplied by reference TRBV5-1 and TRBJ1-3, is KAGVTQTPRYLIKTRGQQVTLSCSPISGHRSVSWYQQTPGQGLQFLFEYFSETQRNKGNFPGRFSGRQFSNSRSEMNVSTLELGDSALYLCARGDGDSGNTIYFGEGSWLTVV.

This chain uses TRBV12-3 or TRBV12-4 with TRBJ1-2; the D gene is possibly TRBD1 (6 bases). Trimming stripped 3 bases from V and 7 bases from J, with 15 bases between. The CDR3 runs to 14 residues. This CDR3 reads CASSFRGALVGYTF. DNA of the CDR3: TGTGCCAGCAGTTTTAGGGGGGCCCTCGTTGGCTACACCTTC.

The V and J genes are TRBV10-3 and TRBJ2-2; 8 bases map to TRBD1. The CDR3 extends over 16 amino acids. The junction had 5 bases not matched to a gene; V was cut back by 3 bases and J by 2 bases. Per germline, CDR1 ENHRY and CDR2 SYGVKD. In DNA form, the CDR3 reads TGTGCCATCAGTGATAGGCAGGGGGCAAACACCGGGGAGCTGTTTTTT. This encodes CAISDRQGANTGELFF.

V gene TRBV6-1 combines with J gene TRBJ1-1, with no clear D. CDR3 length equals 13 residues. Trimming pared 6 bases from V and 1 base from J, leaving 9 bases between. Germline CDR1 is MNHNS and CDR2 is SASEGT. CDR3 amino acids: CASRRVENTEAFF. The CDR3 region has the DNA TGTGCCAGCAGACGGGTCGAGAACACTGAAGCTTTCTTT.

The J gene is TRBJ2-1, the V gene TRBV5-1, with D perhaps TRBD2 (5 bases). This CDR3 has 16 residues. V was pared by 0 bases and J by 3 bases, with 13 bases between. Germline lookup yields CDR1 SGHRS and CDR2 YFSETQ. CDR3 in amino acids: CASSLAEVGSYNEQFF. Written as DNA, the CDR3 is TGCGCCAGCAGCTTGGCCGAGGTGGGGAGCTACAATGAGCAGTTCTTC.

V and J are TRBV6-2 or TRBV6-3 and TRBJ2-3; the D is unclear. The CDR3 runs to 12 residues. The germline gives CDR1 MNHEY, CDR2 SVGEGT. With 8 bases removed from V and 5 bases from J, the gap between germline ends came to 11 bases. The CDR3 protein is CASAGFGDTQYF. The DNA of the CDR3 is TGTGCCAGCGCTGGGTTTGGAGATACGCAGTATTTT.